The clone carrying this TCR beta chain was observed many times. This sample was taken from a study of T cells in Graves' hyperthyroidism and ophthalmopathy. PBMCs were sourced from less than 13 ml fresh peripheral blood. Looked up from germline, CDR1 is SGHTA and CDR2 is FQGTGA. The CDR3 has 15 amino acids. Losses at the gene ends were 4 bases for V and 7 bases for J; bases not matched to a gene: 10. The investigators amplified TCR beta CDR3 regions from RNA transcripts. First-round RT-PCR of the TCR CDR3 relied on the HTBI primer set. TCRdb reanalysed the multiplex PCR reads using MiXCR and keeps one entry per CDR3 protein. The sample carries roughly 200,000 distinct CDR3 sequences, around 18% recorded once.

This chain uses TRBV7-3 with TRBJ2-1; 7 nucleotides match TRBD1. What was sequenced was blood. The clonotype originates from a man aged 35 to 55 with Graves' hyperthyroidism. The CDR3 loop is CASSSNHRGWNEQFF. CDR3 nucleotides: TGTGCCAGCAGCTCAAACCACAGGGGTTGGAATGAGCAGTTCTTC.